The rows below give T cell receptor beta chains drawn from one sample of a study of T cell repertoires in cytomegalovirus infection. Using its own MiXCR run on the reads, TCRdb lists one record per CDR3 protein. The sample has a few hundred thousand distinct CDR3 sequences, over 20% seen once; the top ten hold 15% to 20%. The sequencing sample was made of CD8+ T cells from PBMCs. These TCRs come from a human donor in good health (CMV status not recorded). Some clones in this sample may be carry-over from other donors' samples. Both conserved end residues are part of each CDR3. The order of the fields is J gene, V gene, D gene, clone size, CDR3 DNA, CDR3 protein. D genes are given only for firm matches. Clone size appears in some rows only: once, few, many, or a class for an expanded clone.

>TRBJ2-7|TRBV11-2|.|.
TGTGCCAGCAGCTTGACGCGGGAGCAGTACTTC
CASSLTREQYF
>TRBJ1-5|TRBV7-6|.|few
TGTGCCAGCAGCCTCCTCGATCAGCCCCAGCATTTT
CASSLLDQPQHF
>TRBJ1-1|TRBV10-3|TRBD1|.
TGTGCCATCAGTGAAACAGGGGACACTGAAGCTTTCTTT
CAISETGDTEAFF
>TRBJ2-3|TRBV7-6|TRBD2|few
TGTGCCAGCAGCTTCGGTAGCGGGGGGGGTACAGATACGCAGTATTTT
CASSFGSGGGTDTQYF
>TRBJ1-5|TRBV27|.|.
TGTGCCAGCAGTTCAGCCTGGGGGGGCGCGAATCAGCCCCAGCATTTT
CASSSAWGGANQPQHF
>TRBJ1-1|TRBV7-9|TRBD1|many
TGTGCCAGCAGCGAGGGACAGGGGGTGAACACTGAAGCTTTCTTT
CASSEGQGVNTEAFF
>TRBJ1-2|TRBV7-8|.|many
TGTGCCAGCAGCTTAGACACCTACAGCGGGGGTAAACATGGCTACACCTTC
CASSLDTYSGGKHGYTF
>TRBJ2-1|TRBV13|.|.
TGTGCCAGCAGCTTAGAGGGCCGTGGGTATCGGGATGAGCAGTTCTTC
CASSLEGRGYRDEQFF
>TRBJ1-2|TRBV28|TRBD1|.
TGTGCCAGCAGTCCCCCCCAGGGGGATGGCTACACCTTC
CASSPPQGDGYTF
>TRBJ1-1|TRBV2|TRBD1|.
TGTGCCAGCACCCTGGGACAGAAGAACACTGAAGCTTTCTTT
CASTLGQKNTEAFF
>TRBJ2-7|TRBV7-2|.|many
TGTGCCAGCAGCTTAAACTACGAGCAGTACTTC
CASSLNYEQYF
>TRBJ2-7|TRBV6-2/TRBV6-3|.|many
TGTGCCAGCAGTTGGGGCTACGAGCAGTACTTC
CASSWGYEQYF
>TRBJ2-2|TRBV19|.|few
TGTGCCAGTAGTATAGGCCAAGACACCGGGGAGCTGTTTTTT
CASSIGQDTGELFF
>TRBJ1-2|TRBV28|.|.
TGTGCCAGCAGTTTTCCGGGGTTGTCCTTC
CASSFPGLSF
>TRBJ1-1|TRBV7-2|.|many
TGTGCCAGCAGCTTAGGGACGAGGGAAGCTTTCTTT
CASSLGTREAFF
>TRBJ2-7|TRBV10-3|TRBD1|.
TGTGCCATCAGTTGGGGACAGGGAGGGCGCGAGCAGTACTTC
CAISWGQGGREQYF
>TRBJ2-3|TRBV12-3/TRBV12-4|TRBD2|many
TGTGCCAGCAGTGGGCAGGGCGGGGGGGCGACAGATACGCAGTATTTT
CASSGQGGGATDTQYF
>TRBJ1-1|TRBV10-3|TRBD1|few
TGTGCCATCAGCCCGACAGGGGAGAACACTGAAGCTTTCTTT
CAISPTGENTEAFF
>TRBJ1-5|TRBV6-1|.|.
TGTGCCAGCAGTCGTCGGACAACTTGGAATCAGCCCCAGCATTTT
CASSRRTTWNQPQHF
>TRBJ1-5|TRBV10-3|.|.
TGTGCCATCAGTGATGGCCTGGGTCAGCCCCAGCATTTT
CAISDGLGQPQHF
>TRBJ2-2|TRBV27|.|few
TGTGCCAGCAGTTTATCGACTTCGACCGGGGAGCTGTTTTTT
CASSLSTSTGELFF
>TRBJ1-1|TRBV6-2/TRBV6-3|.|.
TGTGCCAGCAGTTACGCCTTTGACAGGCGCCGGCTGAACACTGAAGCTTTCTTT
CASSYAFDRRRLNTEAFF
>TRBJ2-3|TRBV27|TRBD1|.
TGTGCCAGCAGTACTCCACGACAGGGGTTCAATGTCCCAGATACGCAGTATTTT
CASSTPRQGFNVPDTQYF
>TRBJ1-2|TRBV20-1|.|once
TGCAGTGTTCGGGACCCCCTTTCGTATCGCTACACCTTC
CSVRDPLSYRYTF
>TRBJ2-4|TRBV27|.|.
TGTGCCAGCAGTAAGGGGGATCAAAACATTCAGTACTTC
CASSKGDQNIQYF
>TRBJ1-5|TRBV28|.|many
TGTGCCAGCAGTTTCGAGGACTCAGGGCCCCAGCCCCAGCATTTT
CASSFEDSGPQPQHF
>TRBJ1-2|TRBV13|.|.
TGTGCCAGCAGTCCGAGAGAGAACTATGGCTACACCTTC
CASSPRENYGYTF
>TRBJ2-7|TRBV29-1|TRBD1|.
TGCAGCGTTGTTGTCCAGGGGGCGAGAGAGCAGTACTTC
CSVVVQGAREQYF
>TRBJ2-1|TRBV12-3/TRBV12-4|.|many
TGTGCCAGCAGTTTAGCCCCCGGCCAACAACATCGCAACGCCTACAATGAGCAGTTCTTC
CASSLAPGQQHRNAYNEQFF
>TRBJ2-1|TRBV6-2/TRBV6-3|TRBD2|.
TGTGCCAGCAGTTTACTAGCGGGGGGGCGATTCAATGAGCAGTTCTTC
CASSLLAGGRFNEQFF
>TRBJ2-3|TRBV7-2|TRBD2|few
TGTGCCAGCAGCATCCCAGTGGGGGGGGCAGATACGCAGTATTTT
CASSIPVGGADTQYF
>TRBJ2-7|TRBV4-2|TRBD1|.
TGTGCCAGCAGCCAAGATGTGTGGACAGGTTCTCCGATGGGGCAGTACTTC
CASSQDVWTGSPMGQYF
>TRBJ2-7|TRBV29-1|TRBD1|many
TGCAGCGTTCCAGGGACAGTCACCTACGAGCAGTACTTC
CSVPGTVTYEQYF
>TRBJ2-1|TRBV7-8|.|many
TGTGCCAGCAGCTTAGACGGACTAAACAATGAGCAGTTCTTC
CASSLDGLNNEQFF
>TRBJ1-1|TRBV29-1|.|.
TGCAGCGTTGAAGACCCCCGAGAAGAAGCTTTCTTT
CSVEDPREEAFF
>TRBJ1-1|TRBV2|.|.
TGTGCCAGCAGTGTCTTGGGACAAAACGCTGAAGCTTTCTTT
CASSVLGQNAEAFF
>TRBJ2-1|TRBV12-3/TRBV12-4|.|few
TGTGCCAGCAGTTTCGGCGCATACAATGAGCAGTTCTTC
CASSFGAYNEQFF
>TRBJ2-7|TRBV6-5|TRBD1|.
TGTGTCAGCACATCCGGGACAGCAGCCTACGAGCAGTACTTC
CVSTSGTAAYEQYF
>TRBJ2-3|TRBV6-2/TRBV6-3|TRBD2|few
TGTGCCAGCAGTTACAGTAGCGGGCTCACAGATACGCAGTATTTT
CASSYSSGLTDTQYF
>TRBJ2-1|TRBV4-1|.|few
TGCGCCAGCAGCCTCCGGACGGATAGACTTTACAATGAGCAGTTCTTC
CASSLRTDRLYNEQFF
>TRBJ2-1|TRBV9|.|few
TGTGCCAGCAGCGCCGGGACTCCCAAATTCATCTCCTACAATGAGCAGTTCTTC
CASSAGTPKFISYNEQFF
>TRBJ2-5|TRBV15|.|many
TGTGCCACCAGCAGAGATTTAACGGGGGACCAAGAGACCCAGTACTTC
CATSRDLTGDQETQYF
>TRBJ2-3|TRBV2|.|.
TGTGCCAGCAGCCGGGGGGCAGGCGATACAGATACGCAGTATTTT
CASSRGAGDTDTQYF
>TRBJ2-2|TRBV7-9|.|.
TGTGCCAGCAGCCTGACAGGAAAGAACACCGGGGAGCTGTTTTTT
CASSLTGKNTGELFF
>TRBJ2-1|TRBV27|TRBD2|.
TGTGCCAGCAGCCTTGGGGGCGGGGGGGCCGTTGAGCAGTTCTTC
CASSLGGGGAVEQFF
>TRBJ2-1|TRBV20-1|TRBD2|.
TGCAGTGCTATTTGGGACTACCCGGACCCCACTAGCAATGAGCAGTTCTTC
CSAIWDYPDPTSNEQFF